Below, 27 T cell receptor beta chains from the same sample are listed, as sequenced in a study of identical twins. A single record per CDR3 protein comes from TCRdb applying MiXCR to the 5' RACE reads. The repertoire has a few hundred thousand distinct CDR3 sequences, nearly 15% of them found once; the top ten carry around 0.4%. This same sample was also taken into another study, of yellow fever vaccine responses in identical twins.

Sequenced sample: CD4+ T cells sorted from blood. These receptors all stem from a woman between 18 and 29 years old in good health.

This chain links TRBV4-2 with TRBJ2-5, with no clear D. In germline, CDR1 is LGHNA, CDR2 YNFKEQ. There are 15 residues in the CDR3. Trimming took off 3 bases at V and 4 bases at J, with 15 bases between the two ends. The CDR3 spells CASSQGLGFGETQYF. Written as DNA, the CDR3 is TGTGCCAGCAGCCAGGGATTAGGCTTTGGAGAGACCCAGTACTTC.

The chain recombines TRBV7-8 with TRBJ2-5; 8 nucleotides agree with TRBD2. Germline assignment: CDR1 SGHVS and CDR2 FQNEAQ. The ends lost 5 bases at V and 1 base at J; junction bases unmatched: 18. The CDR3 has 19 residues. CDR3 DNA sequence: TGTGCCAGCAGCCCCAGGTCAGCGGGAGATAAGAGGGCCCAAGAGACCCAGTACTTC. It specifies CASSPRSAGDKRAQETQYF.

This clonotype was seen only a few times. The rearrangement joins TRBV20-1 to TRBJ1-1, with unresolved D. The V gene's germline CDR1 is DFQATT and CDR2 SNEGSKA (reference sequence). V gave up 1 base and J gave up 11 bases, with 17 bases separating them. The CDR3 length is 13 residues. DNA of the CDR3: TGCAGTGCTAGAGCGGACGTGAACACTTTGGCTTTCTTT. Translating it yields CSARADVNTLAFF.

In this sample, this clonotype turned up a few times. The chain joins TRBV27 to TRBJ1-4; no definite D call. Trimming stripped 5 bases from V and 0 bases from J, with 16 bases between. This CDR3 is 17 amino acids long. The germline V gene has CDR1 MNHEY and CDR2 SMNVEV (reference sequence). The DNA for the CDR3 is TGTGCCAGCAGTGATGACGGAAGAAATGCAACTAATGAAAAACTGTTTTTT. It codes for CASSDDGRNATNEKLFF.

The genes are TRBV25-1 and TRBJ2-2; TRBD2 matches at 10 bases. With V trimmed by 5 bases and J by 7 bases, 7 bases remained unmatched. The CDR3 loop spans 15 amino acids. Looked up from germline, CDR1 is MGHDK and CDR2 is SYGVNS. CDR3 sequence (DNA): TGTGCCAGCAGTCGGTCTAGCGGGAGAGTCGGGGAGCTGTTTTTT. It is translated as CASSRSSGRVGELFF.

V gene TRBV7-8 combines with J gene TRBJ1-2, with 8 positions matching TRBD1. The CDR3 extends over 15 amino acids. Germline V gene sequence: CDR1 SGHVS, CDR2 FQNEAQ. Trimming at V came to 5 bases and at J to 7 bases, leaving 12 bases not matched to a gene. CDR3 residues: CASSPIGQGGGGYTF. The CDR3, as DNA: TGTGCCAGCAGCCCAATCGGACAGGGCGGAGGTGGCTACACCTTC.

The chain links TRBV10-1 to TRBJ2-1; D ambiguous. Trimming took 4 bases from V and 7 from J, leaving 14 bases between them. In germline, CDR1 is WNHNN, CDR2 SYGVQD (reference sequence). The CDR3 is 14 amino acids. The CDR3 loop reads CASSGYSVGNEQFF. CDR3 nucleotide sequence: TGCGCCAGCAGTGGTTACAGTGTTGGGAATGAGCAGTTCTTC.

The chain has TRBV7-9 and TRBJ2-2; tentative D call: TRBD2 (5 bases). Germline V gives CDR1 SEHNR, CDR2 FQNEAQ (reference sequence). V was cut by 5 bases and J by 6 bases, with 19 bases left in between. The CDR3 sequence is 16 residues long. The CDR3 DNA reads TGTGCCAGCAGCCCCCGAACACCGGGGTCGTCCGGGGAGCTGTTTTTT. This translates into CASSPRTPGSSGELFF. Based on the CDR3 plus reference TRBV7-9 and TRBJ2-2, the full variable domain is DTGVSQNPRHKITKRGQNVTFRCDPISEHNRLYWYRQTLGQGPEFLTYFQNEAQLEKSRLLSDRFSAERPKGSFSTLEIQRTEQGDSAMYLCASSPRTPGSSGELFFGEGSRLTVL.

This clonotype turned up a few times. This chain joins TRBV27 and TRBJ2-6; 10 nucleotides match TRBD1. Germline V CDR1 and CDR2: MNHEY, SMNVEV (reference sequence). The ends lost 6 bases at V and 2 bases at J; junction bases unmatched: 4. The CDR3 is made up of 16 amino acids. Written as DNA, the CDR3 is TGTGCCAGCAGAAGACAGGGGGCAGCTGGGGCCAACGTCCTGACTTTC. Translation gives CASRRQGAAGANVLTF.

This clonotype was seen repeatedly, ten times or more. In DNA form, the CDR3 reads TGCGCCAGCAGCTCGGGACAGGGGGCTCGGGAGCAGTACTTC. Translation: CASSSGQGAREQYF. The gene calls are TRBV5-1 and TRBJ2-7; TRBD1 aligns across 12 bases. In germline, CDR1 is SGHRS, CDR2 YFSETQ. V shed 3 bases and J 7 bases; nucleotides not matched to a gene: 5. The CDR3 extends over 14 amino acids.

This chain links TRBV7-9 with TRBJ1-1; D gene ambiguous. V was clipped by 4 bases and J by 5 bases, with 11 bases between them. The CDR3 runs to 13 residues. CDR1 is SEHNR and CDR2 is FQNEAQ in the germline V gene (reference sequence). The CDR3 sequence: CASSSDANTEAFF. For the CDR3, the DNA is TGTGCCAGCAGCTCCGACGCCAATACTGAAGCTTTCTTT.

V gene TRBV6-1 combines with J gene TRBJ2-3, with 8 bases identical to TRBD2. CDR1 MNHNS and CDR2 SASEGT come from the germline V gene. V dropped 5 bases and J dropped 7; count of bases not matched to a gene: 8. The CDR3 is 14 amino acids. CDR3 in amino acids: CASSSPGGQNTQYF. The CDR3 DNA is TGTGCCAGCAGTAGCCCGGGGGGGCAGAATACGCAGTATTTT.

This clonotype was counted a few times. This chain links TRBV19 with TRBJ2-1, with TRBD2 matching 11 bases. Looked up from germline, CDR1 is LNHDA and CDR2 is SQIVND (reference sequence). The CDR3 is 17 amino acids. V shed 1 base, J shed 10 bases, and the junction held 12 bases outside the gene matches. CDR3 in amino acids: CASSIVRGLAGGPEQFF. The CDR3 DNA is TGTGCCAGTAGTATAGTTAGGGGCCTAGCGGGGGGCCCAGAGCAGTTCTTC.

This clonotype has more than one count but fewer than ten. The J gene is TRBJ2-3, the V gene TRBV20-1; D is uncertain. The V gene lost 8 bases and the J gene lost 1 base, with 10 bases spanning the gap. The germline CDR1 and CDR2 sequences are DFQATT and SNEGSKA (reference sequence). The CDR3 length is 12 residues. The CDR3 DNA reads TGCAGTCCCCGGTGGGGCACAGATACGCAGTATTTT. This translates into CSPRWGTDTQYF.

This clonotype was seen more than once but under ten times. This sequence joins TRBV24-1 and TRBJ2-1, with D perhaps assigned TRBD1 or TRBD2 (5 bases each). CDR3 length: 20 amino acids. The germline V and J ends were trimmed by 1 base and 0 bases, with 21 bases remaining between them. Germline values: CDR1 KGHDR, CDR2 SFDVKD. The CDR3 reads CATSDFWGNGDRLSYNEQFF. For the CDR3, the DNA is TGTGCCACCAGTGATTTCTGGGGGAACGGGGACCGCCTCTCCTACAATGAGCAGTTCTTC.

V usage is TRBV20-1 and J usage is TRBJ2-3, with 10 nucleotides matching TRBD2. The CDR3 covers 14 residues. The germline V gene has CDR1 DFQATT and CDR2 SNEGSKA (reference sequence). J gave up 3 bases and V 3 bases, and 3 bases lay outside the gene matches. The CDR3 sequence: CSARASGGTDTQYF. The CDR3 DNA is TGCAGTGCTAGGGCTAGCGGGGGAACAGATACGCAGTATTTT.

This clonotype was seen more than once but under ten times. The chain employs TRBV12-3 or TRBV12-4 and TRBJ1-3; D remains ambiguous. The CDR3 is 14 amino acids. Trimming cost V 3 bases and J 0 bases, with 6 bases left between them. The CDR3 reads CASSFGVSGNTIYF. The CDR3 DNA sequence: TGTGCCAGCAGTTTCGGGGTCTCTGGAAACACCATATATTTT.

The chain carries TRBV5-1 and TRBJ2-7, with D tentatively TRBD1 or TRBD2 (5 bases each). There are 13 residues in the CDR3. Between the trimmed V and J ends, which lost 5 bases and 7 bases, there was a span of 16 bases. Germline V gene lookup returns CDR1 SGHRS and CDR2 YFSETQ. CDR3 amino acids: CASRGRNSWEQYF. The CDR3, as DNA: TGCGCCAGCAGGGGACGGAATAGTTGGGAGCAGTACTTC.

This clonotype was seen a few times. The rearrangement links TRBV27 to TRBJ2-3, with 16 bases matching TRBD2. Germline CDR1 reads MNHEY; CDR2 reads SMNVEV (reference sequence). This CDR3 is built from 21 residues. V shed 7 bases, J shed 3 bases, and the junction held 19 bases outside the gene matches. The CDR3, as DNA: TGTGCCAGCAAACCTCCGGGACTAGCGGGAGGGGGGGTCTTGGGGACAGATACGCAGTATTTT. Translating it yields CASKPPGLAGGGVLGTDTQYF.

This clonotype showed up many times. This chain uses TRBV15 with TRBJ2-4; D is uncertain. CDR1 is LNHNV, CDR2 YYDKDF, per germline (reference sequence). V was cut by 0 bases and J by 0 bases, with 9 bases left in between. The CDR3 loop spans 16 amino acids. CDR3 region: CATSRDLSEAKNIQYF. CDR3 nucleotides: TGTGCCACCAGCAGAGATCTCTCGGAAGCCAAAAACATTCAGTACTTC. Full variable domain (rest looked up from reference TRBV15 and TRBJ2-4): DAMVIQNPRYQVTQFGKPVTLSCSQTLNHNVMYWYQQKSSQAPKLLFHYYDKDFNNEADTPDNFQSRRPNTSFCFLDIRSPGLGDTAMYLCATSRDLSEAKNIQYFGAGTRLSVL.

The chain recombines TRBV24-1 with TRBJ2-3, with 10 bases matching TRBD1. Germline CDR1 KGHDR, CDR2 SFDVKD. V gave up 4 bases and J gave up 4 bases; unmatched junction bases: 19. The length of the CDR3 is 20 residues. This CDR3 is CATSDQRDRGLSLWADTQYF. CDR3 nucleotide sequence: TGTGCCACCAGTGACCAAAGGGACAGGGGATTATCCCTCTGGGCAGATACGCAGTATTTT.

There are a few counts of this clonotype. This rearrangement joins TRBV24-1 to TRBJ2-5; 8 positions match TRBD1. V dropped 9 bases and J dropped 5; count of bases not matched to a gene: 7. CDR3 size: 13 residues. CDR1 is KGHDR and CDR2 is SFDVKD in the germline V gene. The CDR3: CATALGQGETQYF. The CDR3 DNA follows: TGTGCCACCGCACTCGGACAGGGTGAGACCCAGTACTTC.

This clonotype was observed a handful of times. The chain links TRBV11-2 to TRBJ1-3; perhaps TRBD1 as D (6 bases). The V gene's germline CDR1 is SGHAT and CDR2 FQNNGV. CDR3 size: 15 residues. The germline V and J ends were trimmed by 3 bases and 3 bases, with 12 bases remaining between them. The DNA of the CDR3 is TGTGCCAGCAGCTTCCAAACAGGGTTTGGAAACACCATATATTTT. It is translated as CASSFQTGFGNTIYF. Drawing the rest from reference TRBV11-2 and TRBJ1-3, the complete variable domain is EAGVAQSPRYKIIEKRQSVAFWCNPISGHATLYWYQQILGQGPKLLIQFQNNGVVDDSQLPKDRFSAERLKGVDSTLKIQPAKLEDSAVYLCASSFQTGFGNTIYFGEGSWLTVV.

This clonotype was counted only a few times. The J gene is TRBJ2-7, the V gene TRBV25-1; 13 bases match TRBD2. The CDR3 spans 16 residues. V lost 4 bases, J lost 4 bases, and 7 bases stayed unmatched. Germline V gene lookup returns CDR1 MGHDK and CDR2 SYGVNS. CDR3 region: CASSVLRGLAGYEQYF. The CDR3 DNA reads TGTGCCAGCAGTGTATTGAGGGGACTAGCGGGATACGAGCAGTACTTC.

The chain uses TRBV29-1 and TRBJ1-2; weak D call: TRBD1 (6 bases). Looked up from germline, CDR1 is SQVTM and CDR2 is ANQGSEA. The CDR3 runs to 13 residues. Trimming removed 4 bases at V and 4 bases at J, with 13 bases between. The CDR3 loop is CSVGGQFAYGYTF. The CDR3 nucleotides read TGCAGCGTTGGAGGACAGTTCGCCTATGGCTACACCTTC.

This clonotype showed up many times. V usage is TRBV6-1 and J usage is TRBJ2-7; tentatively, D is TRBD1 (5 bases). Germline V gene sequence: CDR1 MNHNS, CDR2 SASEGT. Trimming left V 4 bases short and J 3 bases short, with 7 bases between. This CDR3 contains 12 residues. The CDR3 sequence is CASSGDSYEQYF. The CDR3, as DNA: TGTGCCAGCAGTGGCGACAGCTACGAGCAGTACTTC.

The sample holds a few counts of this clonotype. V and J are TRBV10-3 and TRBJ2-3, with D perhaps TRBD1 (6 bases). In germline, CDR1 is ENHRY, CDR2 SYGVKD. V lost 4 bases and J 0 bases, leaving 11 bases between the germline ends. There are 15 residues in the CDR3. The CDR3 protein is CAISAGTPSTDTQYF. Written as DNA, the CDR3 is TGTGCCATCAGTGCCGGGACACCTAGCACAGATACGCAGTATTTT.